These T cell receptor beta chains were read from a single sample in a study of T cell changes during pregnancy in multiple sclerosis. The protocol was immunoSEQ multiplex PCR, while the TCRdb copy is restricted to in-frame clones and leaves out a portion. The sample includes some 59,000 clones, nearly 90% of them seen just once. The sample consisted of peripheral blood, taken in the first trimester of pregnancy. These receptors were collected from a female donor with multiple sclerosis, enrolled in a pregnancy study. CDR3s include the opening cysteine and the closing phenylalanine or tryptophan. A D gene is named only where the DNA matches it firmly. Clone size is stated in some rows and not others, as once, few, many or a class when expanded.

CDR3aa,CDR3nt,d_gene,abundance,j_gene,v_gene
CASSEGRITGELFF,TGTGCCAGCAGTGAAGGGCGGATCACCGGGGAGCTGTTTTTT,NA,NA,TRBJ2-2,TRBV2
CVAGGPYNEQFF,TGTGTAGCGGGAGGGCCCTACAATGAGCAGTTCTTC,TRBD2,NA,TRBJ2-1,TRBV27
CAWGDSPYEQYF,TGTGCCTGGGGGGACAGTCCCTACGAGCAGTACTTC,TRBD1,once,TRBJ2-7,TRBV30
CASRQGSLVTEAFF,TGTGCCAGCAGACAGGGGTCCCTTGTCACTGAAGCTTTCTTT,TRBD1,NA,TRBJ1-1,TRBV2
CASSYSDSASNYGYTF,TGTGCCAGCAGTTACTCGGACAGCGCCTCTAACTATGGCTACACCTTC,NA,NA,TRBJ1-2,TRBV6-5
CASKSFRGQEAFF,TGCGCCAGTAAATCGTTTAGAGGCCAAGAAGCTTTCTTT,NA,few,TRBJ1-1,TRBV5-1
CASRPGQGNTEAFF,TGTGCCAGCAGGCCGGGACAGGGGAACACTGAAGCTTTCTTT,TRBD1,NA,TRBJ1-1,TRBV7-9
CSAEQGPQETQYF,TGCAGCGCTGAACAGGGGCCCCAGGAGACCCAGTACTTC,TRBD1,NA,TRBJ2-5,TRBV29-1
CASSFPGQTYGYTF,TGTGCCAGCAGTTTCCCGGGACAGACTTATGGCTACACCTTC,TRBD1,NA,TRBJ1-2,TRBV6-6
CASSPDVSQGAPEAFF,TGTGCCAGCTCACCTGATGTCTCACAGGGGGCCCCTGAAGCTTTCTTT,TRBD1,NA,TRBJ1-1,TRBV18
CASSRPWHIPSRSSGNTIYF,TGTGCCAGCAGCCGCCCCTGGCACATACCCTCACGAAGCTCTGGAAACACCATATATTTT,NA,NA,TRBJ1-3,TRBV14
CASSYSLDQPQHF,TGTGCCAGCAGTTACTCTCTCGATCAGCCCCAGCATTTT,NA,NA,TRBJ1-5,TRBV6-5
CASSKIEGLTEAFF,TGTGCCAGCAGCAAAATTGAGGGTCTAACTGAAGCTTTCTTT,NA,NA,TRBJ1-1,TRBV21-1
CASSPRDRGKTQYF,TGTGCCAGCTCACCCCGGGACAGAGGAAAGACCCAGTACTTC,TRBD1,NA,TRBJ2-5,TRBV18
CASSLQDQETQYF,TGTGCCAGCAGCTTACAGGACCAAGAGACCCAGTACTTC,NA,NA,TRBJ2-5,TRBV7-3
CASSIFGFSNQPQHF,TGTGCCAGTAGTATATTTGGCTTTAGCAATCAGCCCCAGCATTTT,NA,NA,TRBJ1-5,TRBV19
CASSPREGGSFYNEQFF,TGTGCCAGCAGCCCTCGGGAGGGGGGAAGCTTTTACAATGAGCAGTTCTTC,TRBD2,NA,TRBJ2-1,TRBV4-2
CASTYAKGSELGGGYTF,TGTGCCAGCACATACGCCAAAGGTTCGGAATTAGGGGGTGGCTACACCTTC,NA,NA,TRBJ1-2,TRBV2
CASGRQGREEKLFF,TGTGCCAGCGGTCGACAGGGAAGGGAGGAAAAACTGTTTTTT,TRBD1,NA,TRBJ1-4,TRBV2
CASSSPGQGVRDGYTF,TGTGCCAGCAGCTCCCCGGGACAGGGAGTTCGGGATGGCTACACCTTC,TRBD1,NA,TRBJ1-2,TRBV7-6
CASSSFRNSQETQYF,TGCGCCAGCAGCTCTTTCCGAAACTCCCAAGAGACCCAGTACTTC,NA,NA,TRBJ2-5,TRBV5-1
CASSAGRDSVYGYTF,TGTGCCAGCAGCGCCGGACGGGACAGCGTCTATGGCTACACCTTC,TRBD1,NA,TRBJ1-2,TRBV2
CATPPGHNYGYTF,TGTGCCACCCCCCCAGGGCACAACTATGGCTACACCTTC,NA,NA,TRBJ1-2,TRBV2
CASSPRGMNTEAFF,TGTGCCAGCTCACCGCGCGGTATGAACACTGAAGCTTTCTTT,NA,NA,TRBJ1-1,TRBV18
CASRLSGTPTGELFF,TGTGCCAGCAGATTGAGCGGGACCCCCACCGGGGAGCTGTTTTTT,TRBD2,NA,TRBJ2-2,TRBV6-5
CASCQDSYEQYF,TGTGCCAGCTGTCAGGACTCCTACGAGCAGTACTTC,NA,NA,TRBJ2-7,TRBV7-8
CASSLYPGQETQYF,TGTGCCAGCAGCTTGTACCCAGGGCAAGAGACCCAGTACTTC,NA,NA,TRBJ2-5,TRBV5-8
CASSASSTGADTQYF,TGTGCCAGCAGCGCCTCATCGACAGGGGCAGATACGCAGTATTTT,TRBD1,NA,TRBJ2-3,TRBV11-3